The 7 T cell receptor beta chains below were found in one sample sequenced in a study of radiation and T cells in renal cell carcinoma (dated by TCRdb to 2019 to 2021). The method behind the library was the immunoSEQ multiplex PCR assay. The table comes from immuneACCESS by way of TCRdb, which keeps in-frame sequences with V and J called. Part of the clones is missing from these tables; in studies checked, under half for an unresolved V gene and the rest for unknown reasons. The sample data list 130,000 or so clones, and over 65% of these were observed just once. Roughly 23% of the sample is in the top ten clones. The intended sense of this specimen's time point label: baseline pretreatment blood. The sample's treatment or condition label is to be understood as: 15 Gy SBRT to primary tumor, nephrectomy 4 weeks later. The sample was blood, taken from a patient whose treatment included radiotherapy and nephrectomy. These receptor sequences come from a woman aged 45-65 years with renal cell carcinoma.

DNA of the CDR3: TGTGCCAGCAGTTACTCGAGCCCCTTACAATCCGAGCAGTACTTC. Encoded protein: CASSYSSPLQSEQYF. This chain joins TRBV6-6 and TRBJ2-7; no reliable D call. Germline CDR1 MNHNY, CDR2 SVGAGI (reference sequence). The V end lost 0 bases, the J end lost 6 bases, and 15 bases lay between the germline ends. CDR3 size: 15 residues.

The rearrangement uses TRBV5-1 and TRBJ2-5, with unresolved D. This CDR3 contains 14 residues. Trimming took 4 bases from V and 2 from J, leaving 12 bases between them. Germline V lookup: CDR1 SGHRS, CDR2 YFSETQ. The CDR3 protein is CASSHPPVQETQYF. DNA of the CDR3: TGCGCCAGCAGCCATCCCCCAGTACAAGAGACCCAGTACTTC. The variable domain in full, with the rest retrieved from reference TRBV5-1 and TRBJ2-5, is KAGVTQTPRYLIKTRGQQVTLSCSPISGHRSVSWYQQTPGQGLQFLFEYFSETQRNKGNFPGRFSGRQFSNSRSEMNVSTLELGDSALYLCASSHPPVQETQYFGPGTRLLVL.

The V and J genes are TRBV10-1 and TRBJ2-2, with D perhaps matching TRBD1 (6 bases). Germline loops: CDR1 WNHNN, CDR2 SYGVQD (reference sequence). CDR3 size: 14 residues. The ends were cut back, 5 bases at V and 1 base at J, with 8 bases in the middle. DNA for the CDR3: TGCGCCAGCAGTAGGACAGTGAACACCGGGGAGCTGTTTTTT. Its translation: CASSRTVNTGELFF.

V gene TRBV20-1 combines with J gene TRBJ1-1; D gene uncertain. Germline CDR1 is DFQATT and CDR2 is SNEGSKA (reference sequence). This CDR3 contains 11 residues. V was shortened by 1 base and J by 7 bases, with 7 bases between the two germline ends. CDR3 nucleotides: TGCAGTGCTAGAGGGCCTAGTGAAGCTTTCTTT. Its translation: CSARGPSEAFF.

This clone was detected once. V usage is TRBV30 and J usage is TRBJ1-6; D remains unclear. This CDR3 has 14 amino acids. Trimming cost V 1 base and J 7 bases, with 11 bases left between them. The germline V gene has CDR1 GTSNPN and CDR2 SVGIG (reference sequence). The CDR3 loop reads CAWSADGINSPLHF. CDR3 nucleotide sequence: TGTGCCTGGAGTGCGGACGGGATAAATTCACCCCTCCACTTT. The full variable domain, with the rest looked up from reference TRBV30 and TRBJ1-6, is SQTIHQWPATLVQPVGSPLSLECTVEGTSNPNLYWYRQAAGRGLQLLFYSVGIGQISSEVPQNLSASRPQDRQFILSSKKLLLSDSGFYLCAWSADGINSPLHFGNGTRLTVT.

CDR3 loop: CALGGSGELFF. DNA of the CDR3: TGTGCCCTCGGTGGATCCGGGGAGCTGTTTTTT. The chain couples TRBV6-6 to TRBJ2-2; D is uncertain. This CDR3 has 11 residues. CDR1 is MNHNY and CDR2 is SVGAGI in the germline V gene (reference sequence). Trimming stripped 11 bases from V and 6 bases from J, with 10 bases between.

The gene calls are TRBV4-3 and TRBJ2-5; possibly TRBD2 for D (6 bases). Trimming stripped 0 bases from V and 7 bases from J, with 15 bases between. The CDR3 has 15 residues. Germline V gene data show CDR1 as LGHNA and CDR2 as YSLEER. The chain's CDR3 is CASSQDRTNGGTQYF. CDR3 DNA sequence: TGCGCCAGCAGCCAAGATCGGACTAATGGAGGGACCCAGTACTTC.